These T cell receptor beta chains were read from a single sample in a study of OX40 agonist ivuxolimab in advanced cancers. Measured with immunoSEQ multiplex PCR; TCRdb has only the in-frame clones, and not every one. The sample has roughly 70,000 clones; approximately 78% are singletons. Material: CD4+ or CD8+ T cells sorted from blood, obtained in a trial of the OX40 agonist ivuxolimab. These receptors originate from an adult with an advanced solid tumor such as melanoma, head and neck, liver or kidney cancer. CDR3s include the opening cysteine and the closing phenylalanine or tryptophan. The order of the fields is D gene, J gene, V gene, CDR3 protein. D genes are given only for firm matches.

>TRBD1|TRBJ2-5|TRBV18
CASSPTGGGETQYF
>-|TRBJ2-4|TRBV4-1
CASSLGVGGTKNIQYF
>-|TRBJ2-2|TRBV19
CASSKGFNGNGELFF
>-|TRBJ1-1|TRBV6-5
CASNNGGSEAFF
>-|TRBJ2-7|TRBV21-1
CASSDGLAGGPLDEQYF
>-|TRBJ2-2|TRBV6-5
CASSRGAEGTGELFF
>-|TRBJ1-1|TRBV9
CASSPPGGMTEAFF
>TRBD1|TRBJ2-2|TRBV11-2
CASSLLEGQGLGGELFF
>-|TRBJ1-4|TRBV5-8
CASSLDRNNEKLFF
>TRBD1|TRBJ1-4|TRBV7-9
CASSAQGGKNEKLFF
>-|TRBJ1-5|TRBV4-2
CASSQEVGQNGPQHF
>TRBD1|TRBJ2-3|TRBV18
CASSPGTGGDTQYF
>-|TRBJ2-7|TRBV7-2
CASSLVGYEQYF
>-|TRBJ2-1|TRBV5-1
CASSLEGGPYNEQFF
>TRBD2|TRBJ2-3|TRBV4-1
CASSREGSGGVDTQYF
>-|TRBJ2-5|TRBV9
CASSVGGGQETQYF
>-|TRBJ1-5|TRBV19
CASSMQQVGGNQPQHF
>-|TRBJ2-4|TRBV27
CASSLAARWGGIQYF
>-|TRBJ2-5|TRBV5-5
CASSFGTYQETQYF
>-|TRBJ2-1|TRBV29-1
CSVETTILYNEQFF
>-|TRBJ2-1|TRBV11-1
CASTATEYNEQFF
>-|TRBJ2-5|TRBV19
CASSIQGGTQYF
>TRBD1|TRBJ1-2|TRBV5-6
CASSLGTAYGYTF
>-|TRBJ2-2|TRBV7-2
CASSSSTTGELFF
>-|TRBJ1-3|TRBV7-2
CASSLDSSGNTIYF
>TRBD1|TRBJ1-5|TRBV6-5
CASSKTGVANQPQHF
>TRBD1|TRBJ2-7|TRBV2
CASSGGTGQSEQYF
>-|TRBJ1-3|TRBV28
CASTGEGTGNTIYF
>TRBD1|TRBJ2-5|TRBV19
CASSTPDREETQYF
>TRBD2|TRBJ2-1|TRBV5-4
CASSLGTSGSSYNEQFF
>-|TRBJ1-1|TRBV5-1
CASSWSGQDTEAFF
>TRBD2|TRBJ2-3|TRBV11-3
CASSLGDSGGGNTQYF
>-|TRBJ1-3|TRBV5-1
CASSPLGGNTIYF
>-|TRBJ2-7|TRBV18
CASSPGGSYEQYF
>TRBD1|TRBJ2-7|TRBV27
CASRDRGLYEQYF
>TRBD1|TRBJ2-1|TRBV5-1
CASSSSGTGSYNEQFF
>TRBD1|TRBJ2-3|TRBV14
CASSQVGAYGQGRRQDTQYF
>TRBD1|TRBJ1-5|TRBV27
CASSSQGQLNQPQHF
>-|TRBJ1-1|TRBV9
CASSVAAHTEAFF
>-|TRBJ2-1|TRBV4-3
CASSPQSGSYNEQFF
>TRBD1|TRBJ2-2|TRBV6-1
CAISGTGYANTGELFF
>-|TRBJ2-1|TRBV27
CASSWRGAYNEQFF
>-|TRBJ1-4|TRBV28
CASSSYGSTNEKLFF
>-|TRBJ1-2|TRBV6-1
CASSELTGGYTF
>-|TRBJ2-5|TRBV6-5
CASSQSKTQYF
>TRBD2|TRBJ2-1|TRBV10-3
CAISGAGGPREQFF
>TRBD2|TRBJ2-2|TRBV29-1
CSVQLGRANTGELFF
>-|TRBJ1-1|TRBV28
CASSLSGLVSNTEAFF
>TRBD1|TRBJ1-2|TRBV7-8
CASSLELPGQGVGYTF
>-|TRBJ1-6|TRBV6-1
CASSEVENSPLHF
>TRBD2|TRBJ2-1|TRBV7-8
CASSLEETSGSTYNEQFF
>TRBD2|TRBJ2-1|TRBV6-4
CASSEGLAGDEQFF
>-|TRBJ1-1|TRBV6-5
CASSYSGGVGVAFF
>-|TRBJ2-7|TRBV29-1
CSVKRQPSSYEQYF
>TRBD2|TRBJ2-3|TRBV11-2
CASSSLGLAGAGDTQYF
>-|TRBJ2-7|TRBV4-1
CASSQTTGRIGGEQYF
>-|TRBJ1-1|TRBV27
CASSFGTAVTEAFF
>TRBD1|TRBJ2-6|TRBV7-9
CASSLLARGRPGANVLTF